These 14 T cell receptor beta chains came from one sample sequenced in a study of CD8 T cells in ankylosing spondylitis. TCRdb passed the 5' RACE reads through MiXCR, listing each CDR3 protein once. The sample holds 350,000 or so distinct CDR3 sequences, around 10% seen once. The sample taken for sequencing was blood, either unsorted or a sorted T cell fraction (not recorded which). Receptor source: a female donor with ankylosing spondylitis or in good health (not recorded which).

This clonotype has only a few counts. The chain combines TRBV28 with TRBJ2-1; TRBD2 agrees at 7 bases. The V gene's germline CDR1 is MDHEN and CDR2 SYDVKM. The CDR3 runs 20 residues. V gave up 2 bases and J gave up 5 bases; unmatched junction bases: 21. For the CDR3, the DNA is TGTGCCAGCAGTTTAGGCGGCCTAGCGGAACATATCAAACAAAACAATGAGCAGTTCTTC. Its translation is CASSLGGLAEHIKQNNEQFF.

J is TRBJ1-6 and V is TRBV11-2; 7 bases match TRBD1. The CDR3 runs to 16 residues. CDR1 SGHAT and CDR2 FQNNGV come from the germline V gene. The ends lost 2 bases at V and 7 bases at J; junction bases unmatched: 8. The CDR3 DNA reads as TGTGCCAGCAGCTTACTCGGAGGGGACAGCAATTCACCCCTCCACTTT. Protein product: CASSLLGGDSNSPLHF.

The chain recombines TRBV11-2 with TRBJ2-7, with TRBD2 matching 9 bases. The germline gives CDR1 SGHAT, CDR2 FQNNGV. V was clipped by 3 bases and J by 0 bases; unmatched bases: 9. The CDR3 sequence is 17 residues long. CDR3 sequence reads: CASSFPISGGSSYEQYF. CDR3 nucleotide sequence: TGTGCCAGCAGCTTCCCCATTAGCGGGGGCTCCTCCTACGAGCAGTACTTC. Together with reference TRBV11-2 and TRBJ2-7, the CDR3 gives the full variable domain: EAGVAQSPRYKIIEKRQSVAFWCNPISGHATLYWYQQILGQGPKLLIQFQNNGVVDDSQLPKDRFSAERLKGVDSTLKIQPAKLEDSAVYLCASSFPISGGSSYEQYFGPGTRLTVT.

This clonotype was seen at least ten times. V usage is TRBV20-1 and J usage is TRBJ2-5; 7 bases map to TRBD1. The V gene end was trimmed by 3 bases and the J gene end by 5 bases; junction bases not matched to a gene: 9. Germline-derived CDR1 and CDR2 are DFQATT and SNEGSKA (reference sequence). CDR3 size: 14 residues. CDR3: CSARGRGKGETQYF. The CDR3 nucleotides are TGCAGTGCTAGGGGCAGGGGGAAAGGCGAGACCCAGTACTTC.

The V gene is TRBV20-1, the J gene TRBJ1-5; 9 nucleotides match TRBD1. The V gene end was trimmed by 5 bases and the J gene end by 7 bases; junction bases not matched to a gene: 12. Germline V gives CDR1 DFQATT, CDR2 SNEGSKA (reference sequence). The CDR3 loop spans 15 amino acids. The CDR3 sequence: CSALGTGRFMQPQHF. The CDR3 nucleotides are TGCAGTGCTCTCGGGACAGGGAGATTTATGCAGCCCCAGCATTTT.

This clonotype was recorded at least ten times. This chain joins TRBV5-6 and TRBJ2-5; the match to TRBD1 covers 8 bases. J gave up 2 bases and V 1 base, and 16 bases lay outside the gene matches. CDR1 and CDR2 from the germline V gene are SGHDT and YYEEEE. This CDR3 has 19 residues. The CDR3 here is CASSLRFWDRTSTQETQYF. Here the CDR3 DNA reads TGTGCCAGCAGCTTGAGGTTCTGGGACAGGACTTCGACTCAAGAGACCCAGTACTTC.

This clonotype was seen a handful of times. The V and J genes are TRBV4-2 and TRBJ2-3; 8 bases are a match to TRBD2. Germline assignment: CDR1 LGHNA and CDR2 YNFKEQ. With V trimmed by 5 bases and J by 1 base, 11 bases remained unmatched. There are 17 residues in the CDR3. CDR3 DNA: TGTGCCAGCAGCATGAGACACGACGGGAGGGGCACAGATACGCAGTATTTT. This translates into CASSMRHDGRGTDTQYF.

This clonotype was seen many times. The chain has TRBV20-1 and TRBJ2-2; TRBD2 might be the D (6 bases). Germline values: CDR1 DFQATT, CDR2 SNEGSKA (reference sequence). V lost 0 bases to trimming and J lost 4 bases, with 12 bases between them. This CDR3 comprises 15 residues. This CDR3 is CSARDQLAGTGELFF. CDR3 DNA: TGCAGTGCTAGAGATCAACTAGCTGGCACCGGGGAGCTGTTTTTT.

The chain employs TRBV5-1 and TRBJ1-5, with D perhaps matching TRBD1 (5 bases). Per germline, CDR1 SGHRS and CDR2 YFSETQ. V gave up 4 bases and J gave up 7 bases, with 15 bases separating them. The CDR3 runs 14 residues. The CDR3 loop is CASSRAGQGQPQHF. The CDR3 DNA is TGCGCCAGCAGCCGGGCAGGGCAAGGCCAGCCCCAGCATTTT.

About this clonotype itself: Being one base from a much bigger clone, this may be a read error. The chain carries TRBV27 and TRBJ2-3; 9 bases map to TRBD2. Trimming at V came to 4 bases and at J to 4 bases, leaving 9 bases not matched to a gene. The CDR3 length is 16 residues. The V gene's germline CDR1 is MNHEY and CDR2 SMNVEV (reference sequence). The CDR3 loop is CASSSWTSVQSDTQYF. In DNA, the CDR3 is TGTGCCAGCAGTTCCTGGACTAGCGTTCAGTCAGATACGCAGTATTTT.

This clonotype showed up many times. This sequence joins TRBV20-1 and TRBJ2-2; D might be TRBD2 (5 bases). Trimming took 0 bases from V and 0 from J, leaving 23 bases between them. This CDR3 is 20 amino acids long. In germline, CDR1 is DFQATT, CDR2 SNEGSKA (reference sequence). Here the CDR3 reads CSARDRLWLAFLTNTGELFF. CDR3 sequence (DNA): TGCAGTGCTAGAGATCGGTTATGGCTAGCATTCCTCACGAACACCGGGGAGCTGTTTTTT.

This clonotype has a count of ten or more. The J gene is TRBJ2-5, the V gene TRBV5-8; possible D gene TRBD1, 5 bases. V lost 7 bases and J 5 bases, leaving 18 bases between the germline ends. Germline CDR1 reads SGHTS; CDR2 reads YDEGEE. This CDR3 spans 14 amino acids. The CDR3 spells CASGTPGLPETQYF. The DNA of the CDR3 is TGTGCCAGCGGTACCCCAGGGCTCCCTGAGACCCAGTACTTC. The complete variable domain, with remaining parts taken from reference TRBV5-8 and TRBJ2-5, reads EAGVTQSPTHLIKTRGQQATLRCSPISGHTSVYWYQQALGLGLQFLLWYDEGEERNRGNFPPRFSGRQFPNYSSELNVNALELEDSALYLCASGTPGLPETQYFGPGTRLLVL.

A word on this clonotype: Likely a read error: the CDR3 ends without its conserved phenylalanine or tryptophan. This rearrangement joins TRBV6-1 to TRBJ1-1; 9 nucleotides align to TRBD1. Germline V gene lookup returns CDR1 MNHNS and CDR2 SASEGT. V lost 5 bases, J lost 4 bases, and 5 bases stayed unmatched. The CDR3 sequence is 14 residues long. The CDR3 region is CASSPGQGTTEAFI. CDR3 bases: TGTGCCAGCAGTCCCGGACAGGGGACCACTGAAGCTTTCATT.

Concerning this clonotype itself: This could be a read error, since a much larger clone is one nucleotide away. V and J are TRBV20-1 and TRBJ2-6; 7 bases map to TRBD1. Germline V lookup: CDR1 DFQATT, CDR2 SNEGSKA (reference sequence). The CDR3 spans 17 residues. The CDR3 loop reads CCAALTGVGSGANVLTF. The CDR3 DNA reads as TGCTGTGCTGCCCTTACAGGGGTCGGCTCTGGGGCCAACGTCCTGACTTTC.